Below, 4 T cell receptor beta chains from the same sample are listed, as sequenced in a study of blood T cell repertoires in COVID-19. Sequenced by immunoSEQ multiplex PCR; TCRdb stores in-frame clones only, minus some. The sample carries 220,000 or so clones, about 83% recorded once. The sequenced sample consisted of PBMCs or T cells enriched from blood (not recorded which). All receptors come from a woman in her fifties or sixties who had recovered from COVID-19.

V and J are TRBV11-3 and TRBJ2-4, with D possibly being TRBD1 (6 bases). The germline V gene has CDR1 SGHNT and CDR2 YENEEA. There are 16 residues in the CDR3. V lost 5 bases to trimming and J lost 0 bases, with 14 bases between them. CDR3 DNA: TGTGCCAGCAGCGTCCGGGACACCCTAGCCAAAAACATTCAGTACTTC. Protein: CASSVRDTLAKNIQYF. Variable domain in full (rest from reference TRBV11-3 and TRBJ2-4): EAGVVQSPRYKIIEKKQPVAFWCNPISGHNTLYWYLQNLGQGPELLIRYENEEAVDDSQLPKDRFSAERLKGVDSTLKIQPAELGDSAVYLCASSVRDTLAKNIQYFGAGTRLSVL.

This clone has a single count. The gene calls are TRBV4-3 and TRBJ1-2, with D uncertain. The CDR3 totals 12 residues. Germline V gives CDR1 LGHNA, CDR2 YSLEER. V dropped 0 bases and J dropped 8 bases, with 7 bases sitting between them. CDR3 amino acids: CASSQDGQGYTF. In nucleotides, the CDR3 is TGCGCCAGCAGCCAAGATGGGCAGGGCTACACCTTC.

V gene TRBV14 combines with J gene TRBJ2-5, with 10 bases fitting TRBD2. This CDR3 contains 18 residues. Per germline, CDR1 SGHDN and CDR2 FVKESK. Unmatched junction bases numbered 12, after V lost 0 bases and J lost 5 bases. The CDR3 nucleotides read TGTGCCAGCAGCCAAGAGGGACTAGCGTTCCAAAGGGGGGAGACCCAGTACTTC. This codes for CASSQEGLAFQRGETQYF.

The chain couples TRBV7-2 to TRBJ1-2, with 8 bases that match TRBD1. V lost 4 bases and J lost 1; bases outside the gene matches: 8. The CDR3 is 16 amino acids. Germline V gene sequence: CDR1 SGHTA, CDR2 FQGNSA. In nucleotides, the CDR3 is TGTGCCAGCAGCTCGGGGCGACAGGGGCGTAACTATGGCTACACCTTC. Its protein product is CASSSGRQGRNYGYTF.